This T cell receptor beta chain was documented in a study of blood T cell repertoires in COVID-19 (TCRdb year 2020). Regarding the complete study: Samples from collaborators originated in the United States, Italy and Spain and spanned both the acute and convalescent phases of COVID-19. The repertoires were released in a freely available public database meant as a resource for research on the immune response to SARS-CoV-2. Nearly every sample came with metadata listing a de-identified subject ID, COVID-19 status, age in years and sex. The prospective study material was composed of cDNA or gDNA derived from T cells, B-cell-depleted T cells, or PBMCs. Deeply sampled blood TCRbeta repertoires from subjects exposed to, actively infected with, or recovered from COVID-19 were included in the dataset. Where HLA class I and class II types were available, the types were taken from metadata supplied by the sample provider, not from assay-based typing. The samples were drawn from two sources: the first 160 participants of the ongoing ImmuneRACE study, and fewer than 1,500 subjects contributed by 6 global collaborators.

Participants in the prospective study were aged about 18 to 90 years, lived in more than 20 United States geographic areas, and enrolled through a virtual design. To assign participants to cohorts, the prospective study relied on clinical history that participants themselves reported in a screening survey and a study questionnaire. Recovered participants in ImmuneRACE Cohort 3 were defined as having two consecutive negative NP/OP PCR tests, clearance from a healthcare professional, or resolution of symptoms. Mobile phlebotomists in the prospective study collected whole blood, serum and a nasopharyngeal or oropharyngeal swab from every participant. Participants in the prospective study had the option to provide additional blood draws and questionnaires over a roughly 2-month period. Prospective study blood samples were shipped either frozen or at room temperature before DNA extraction. The paper as a whole reports these results and caveats: The quantity of clinical and demographic metadata differed by source and by participant and was supplied without curation.

This clone was recorded only once. Its antigen has not been determined. Base qualities are not provided; no much larger clone lies one nucleotide away. The immunoSEQ Assay, a bias-controlled multiplex PCR, was used to amplify TCRbeta CDR3 regions from genomic DNA. Per the source publication's procedure: Within the assay, amplification of reference gene primers was used to estimate how many nucleated cells each sample contained. To quantify the absolute abundance of each unique TCRbeta CDR3 rearrangement, sequence reads were collapsed and filtered. Productive Simpson clonality was computed per sample as the square root of Simpson's diversity index over productive rearrangements. This is the immuneACCESS table as TCRdb keeps it, with only in-frame sequences that have V and J called. A part of the clones is gone; compared with another copy, unresolved V genes explain less than half, and the rest is unexplained. The V and J calls and the clone size are those of that table, but D and trimming were determined from the DNA. This sample has some 320,000 clones in its table, and about nine tenths of those were observed once. The top ten clones comprise 4.5% to 6.5% of the sample.

Per the germline V gene, LGHNA is the CDR1 and YNFKEQ is the CDR2. V is pared back by 1 base and J by 2 bases, with 8 bases lying between the germline termini. The CDR3 spans 14 residues, from the cysteine through the phenylalanine. Left in the record is the CDR3 DNA by itself, 42 bases read in frame from the first base. Material: PBMCs or T cells enriched from blood (not recorded which). This receptor was taken from a man aged 55 to 70 who had recovered from COVID-19. The V gene is TRBV4-2 and the J gene is TRBJ1-2; TRBD1 is a weak D gene call, 5 bases matching. The CDR3 reads CASSQARGNYGYTF. The base sequence is TGTGCCAGCAGCCAAGCACGGGGGAACTATGGCTACACCTTC.